Following are 4 T cell receptor beta chains from one sample sequenced in a study of cytomegalovirus exposure and HLA in healthy donors (TCRdb year 2017). Library generation was performed with the immunoSEQ multiplex PCR assay. The multiplex PCR relied on a mix of 60 forward primers for TCR Vbeta segments and 13 reverse primers for TCR Jbeta segments. Not all clones reach the TCRdb copy of this immuneACCESS table, which keeps in-frame sequences only. Checked studies attribute under half of the gap to unresolved V genes and leave the rest unexplained. The sample has around 170,000 clones on record, less than 75% of them singletons. The ten top clones hold 1.5% of the sample. The source material was PBMCs. The receptors were sampled from a girl aged 10-17 years in good health and CMV-seronegative.

This chain links TRBV4-1 with TRBJ1-4; D might be TRBD1 (6 bases). CDR1 is MGHRA and CDR2 is YSYEKL in the germline V gene. Between the trimmed V and J ends, which lost 0 bases and 7 bases, there was a span of 12 bases. CDR3 length: 15 amino acids. CDR3 loop: CASSQDPGVGEKLFF. CDR3 in DNA: TGCGCCAGCAGCCAAGATCCAGGGGTCGGTGAAAAACTGTTTTTT.

The V gene is TRBV7-9, the J gene TRBJ2-7; D gene ambiguous. V was cut by 5 bases and J by 2 bases, with 16 bases left in between. The CDR3 spans 15 residues. In germline, CDR1 is SEHNR, CDR2 FQNEAQ (reference sequence). CDR3 loop: CASSGSMTRAYEQYF. The CDR3, as DNA: TGTGCCAGCAGCGGCAGTATGACACGAGCCTACGAGCAGTACTTC.

This clone was picked up one time. The chain joins TRBV5-1 to TRBJ1-1; D not certain. V lost 0 bases, J lost 8 bases, and 8 bases lay in between. Germline-derived CDR1 and CDR2 are SGHRS and YFSETQ. The CDR3 runs 12 residues. The CDR3 spells CASSLDSREAFF. Here the CDR3 DNA reads TGCGCCAGCAGCTTGGACTCGCGGGAAGCTTTCTTT.

This chain links TRBV9 with TRBJ2-1; 14 nucleotides align to TRBD2. V lost 3 bases and J lost 7; bases outside the gene matches: 6. CDR1 and CDR2 (germline): SGDLS, YYNGEE. The CDR3 spans 16 residues. As DNA, the CDR3 is TGTGCCAGCAGCGCTACTGGGACTAGCGGGGGTAATGAGCAGTTCTTC. As protein: CASSATGTSGGNEQFF.